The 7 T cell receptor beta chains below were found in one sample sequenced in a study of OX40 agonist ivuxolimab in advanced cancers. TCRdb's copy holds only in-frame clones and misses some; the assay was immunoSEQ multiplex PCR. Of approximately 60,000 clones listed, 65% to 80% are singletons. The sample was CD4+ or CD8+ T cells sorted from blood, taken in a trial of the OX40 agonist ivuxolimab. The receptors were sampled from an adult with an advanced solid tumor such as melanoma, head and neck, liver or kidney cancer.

The CDR3 DNA reads as TGCGCCAGCAGCCAAGTCCACCCGGGAGGCTACGAGCAGTACTTC. Amino acids: CASSQVHPGGYEQYF. The rearrangement links TRBV4-3 to TRBJ2-7; 7 positions match TRBD2. The J segment lost 3 bases and the V segment lost 1 base, leaving 6 bases of the junction unmatched. The CDR3 spans 15 residues. CDR1 and CDR2 (germline): LGHNA, YSLEER.

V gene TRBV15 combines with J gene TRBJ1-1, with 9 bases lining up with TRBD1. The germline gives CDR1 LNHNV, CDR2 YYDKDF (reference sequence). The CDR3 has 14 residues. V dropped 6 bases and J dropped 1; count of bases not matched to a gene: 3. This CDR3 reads CATRSGQGNTEAFF. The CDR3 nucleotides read TGTGCCACCAGGTCGGGACAGGGGAACACTGAAGCTTTCTTT.

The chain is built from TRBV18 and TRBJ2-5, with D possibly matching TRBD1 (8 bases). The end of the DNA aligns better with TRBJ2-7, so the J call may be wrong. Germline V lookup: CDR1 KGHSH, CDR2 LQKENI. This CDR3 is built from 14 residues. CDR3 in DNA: TGTGCCAGCTCATCGGGGGGACAGGAAACCGAGCAGTACTTC. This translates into CASSSGGQETEQYF.

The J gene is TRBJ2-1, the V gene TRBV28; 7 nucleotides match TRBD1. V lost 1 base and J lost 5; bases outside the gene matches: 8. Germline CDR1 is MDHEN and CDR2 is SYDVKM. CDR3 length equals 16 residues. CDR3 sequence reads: CASSLFLGDRDNEQFF. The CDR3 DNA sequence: TGTGCCAGCAGTTTATTCTTAGGGGACAGAGACAATGAGCAGTTCTTC.

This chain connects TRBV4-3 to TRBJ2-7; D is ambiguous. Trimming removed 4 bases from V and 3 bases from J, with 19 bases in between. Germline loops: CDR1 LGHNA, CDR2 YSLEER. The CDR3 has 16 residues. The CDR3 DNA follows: TGCGCCAGCAGCCGCGCCTATAATTCTGGTGGCTACGAGCAGTACTTC. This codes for CASSRAYNSGGYEQYF.

The CDR3 spells CASSTRTGFSGNTIYF. The DNA for the CDR3 is TGTGCCAGCTCAACCCGGACAGGTTTCTCTGGAAACACCATATATTTT. V gene TRBV18 combines with J gene TRBJ1-3, with 7 bases lining up with TRBD1. Losses at the gene ends were 5 bases for V and 0 bases for J; bases not matched to a gene: 7. From germline, CDR1 is KGHSH and CDR2 LQKENI. CDR3 length: 16 amino acids.

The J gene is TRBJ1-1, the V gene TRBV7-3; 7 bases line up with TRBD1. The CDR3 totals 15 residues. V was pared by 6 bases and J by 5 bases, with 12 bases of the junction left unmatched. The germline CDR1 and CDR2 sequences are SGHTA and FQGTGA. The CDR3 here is CASSAQRGQATEAFF. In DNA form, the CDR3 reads TGTGCCAGCAGTGCCCAAAGGGGGCAGGCAACTGAAGCTTTCTTT. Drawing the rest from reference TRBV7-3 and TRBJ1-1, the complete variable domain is GAGVSQTPSNKVTEKGKYVELRCDPISGHTALYWYRQSLGQGPEFLIYFQGTGAADDSGLPNDRFFAVRPEGSVSTLKIQRTERGDSAVYLCASSAQRGQATEAFFGQGTRLTVV.